This T cell receptor beta chain was recovered during a study of blood T cell repertoires in COVID-19. Study background: The analysed material was cDNA or gDNA that came from T cells, B-cell-depleted T cells, or PBMCs.

CDR1 and CDR2 from the germline V gene are SGHRS and YFSETQ. This CDR3 has 14 residues. V shed 0 bases and J shed 3 bases, with 9 bases lying between them. Under the authors' procedure: Reference gene primer amplification in the assay estimated nucleated cell counts. Using immunoSEQ multiplex PCR, the repertoire was profiled, and TCRdb retains in-frame clones only, with some absent. That table supplies the V and J calls and clone size; D and trimming were determined from the DNA. The table includes 99,000 or so clones, around 88% detected once. The sequence was obtained from a man aged 50 to 59 with COVID-19, enrolled during active disease. The chain employs TRBV5-1 and TRBJ1-1; D possibly corresponds to TRBD1 (5 bases). The specimen was peripheral blood. The CDR3 region has the DNA TGCGCCAGCAGCTTGGCCGACAGCTACACTGAAGCTTTCTTT. It encodes CASSLADSYTEAFF.